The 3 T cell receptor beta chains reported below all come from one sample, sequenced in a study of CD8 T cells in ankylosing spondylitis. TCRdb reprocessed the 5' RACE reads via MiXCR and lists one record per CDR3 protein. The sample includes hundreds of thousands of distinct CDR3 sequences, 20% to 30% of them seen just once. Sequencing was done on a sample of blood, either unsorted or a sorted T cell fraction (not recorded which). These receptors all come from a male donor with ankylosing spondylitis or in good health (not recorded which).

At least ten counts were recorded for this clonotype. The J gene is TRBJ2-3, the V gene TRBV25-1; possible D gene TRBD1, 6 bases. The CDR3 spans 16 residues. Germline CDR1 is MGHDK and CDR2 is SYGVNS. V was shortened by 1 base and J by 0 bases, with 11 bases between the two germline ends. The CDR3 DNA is TGTGCCAGCAGTGAATCCCTCAGGGGTAGCACAGATACGCAGTATTTT. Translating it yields CASSESLRGSTDTQYF. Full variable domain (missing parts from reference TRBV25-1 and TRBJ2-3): EADIYQTPRYLVIGTGKKITLECSQTMGHDKMYWYQQDPGMELHLIHYSYGVNSTEKGDLSSESTVSRIRTEHFPLTLESARPSHTSQYLCASSESLRGSTDTQYFGPGTRLTVL.

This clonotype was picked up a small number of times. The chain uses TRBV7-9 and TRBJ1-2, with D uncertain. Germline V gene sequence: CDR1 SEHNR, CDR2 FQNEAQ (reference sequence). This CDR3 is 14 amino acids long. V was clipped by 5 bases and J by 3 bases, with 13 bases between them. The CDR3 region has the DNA TGTGCCAGCAGCCTCACGGCGGATGACTATGGCTACACCTTC. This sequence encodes CASSLTADDYGYTF. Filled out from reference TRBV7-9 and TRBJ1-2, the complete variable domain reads DTGVSQNPRHKITKRGQNVTFRCDPISEHNRLYWYRQTLGQGPEFLTYFQNEAQLEKSRLLSDRFSAERPKGSFSTLEIQRTEQGDSAMYLCASSLTADDYGYTFGSGTRLTVV.

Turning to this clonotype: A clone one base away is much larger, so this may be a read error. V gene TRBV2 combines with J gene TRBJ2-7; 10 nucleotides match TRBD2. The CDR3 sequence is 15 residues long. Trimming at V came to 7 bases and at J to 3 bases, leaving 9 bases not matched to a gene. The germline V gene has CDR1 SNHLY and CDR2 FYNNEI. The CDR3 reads CASTGGLADLYEQYF. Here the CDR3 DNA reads TGTGCCAGCACCGGAGGACTAGCGGATCTCTACGAGCAGTACTTC.